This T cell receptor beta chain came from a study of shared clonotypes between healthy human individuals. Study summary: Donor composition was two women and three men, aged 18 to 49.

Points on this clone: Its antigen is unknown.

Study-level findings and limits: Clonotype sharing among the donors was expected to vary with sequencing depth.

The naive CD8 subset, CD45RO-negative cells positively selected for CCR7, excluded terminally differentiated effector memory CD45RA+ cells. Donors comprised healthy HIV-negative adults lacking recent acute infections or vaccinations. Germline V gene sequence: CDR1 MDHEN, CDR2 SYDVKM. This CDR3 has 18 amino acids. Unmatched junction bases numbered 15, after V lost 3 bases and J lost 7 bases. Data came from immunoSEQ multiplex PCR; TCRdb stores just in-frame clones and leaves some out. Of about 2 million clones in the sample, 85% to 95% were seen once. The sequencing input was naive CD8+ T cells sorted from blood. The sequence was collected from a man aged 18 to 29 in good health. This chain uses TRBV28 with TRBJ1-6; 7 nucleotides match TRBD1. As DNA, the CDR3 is TGTGCCAGCAGTTTCCGTTGGCTCTTGACAGGGTGGAATTCACCCCTCCACTTT. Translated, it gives CASSFRWLLTGWNSPLHF.